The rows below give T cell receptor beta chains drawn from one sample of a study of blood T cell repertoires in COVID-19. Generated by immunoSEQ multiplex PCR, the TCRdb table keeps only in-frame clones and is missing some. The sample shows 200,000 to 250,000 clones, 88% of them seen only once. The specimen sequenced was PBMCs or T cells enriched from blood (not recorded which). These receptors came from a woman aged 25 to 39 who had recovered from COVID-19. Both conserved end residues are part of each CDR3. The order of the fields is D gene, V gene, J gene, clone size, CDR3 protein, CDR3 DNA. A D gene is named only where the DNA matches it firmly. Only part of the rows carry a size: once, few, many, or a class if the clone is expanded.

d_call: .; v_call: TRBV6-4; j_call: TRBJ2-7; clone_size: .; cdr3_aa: CAILSYEQYF; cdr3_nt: TGTGCCATCCTCAGCTACGAGCAGTACTTC
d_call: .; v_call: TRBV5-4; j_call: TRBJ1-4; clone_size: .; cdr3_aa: CASLQDPTNEKLFF; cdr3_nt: TGTGCCAGCTTACAGGACCCAACTAATGAAAAACTGTTTTTT
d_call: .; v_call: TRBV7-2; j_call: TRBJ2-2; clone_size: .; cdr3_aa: CASSLRQVNTGELFF; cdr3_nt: TGTGCCAGCAGCTTAAGACAGGTGAACACCGGGGAGCTGTTTTTT
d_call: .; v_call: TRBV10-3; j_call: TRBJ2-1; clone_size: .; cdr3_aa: CAISVGENEQFF; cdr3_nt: TGTGCCATCAGTGTAGGGGAAAATGAGCAGTTCTTC
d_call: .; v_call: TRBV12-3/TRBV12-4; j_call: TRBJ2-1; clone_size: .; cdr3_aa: CASSRGTEQFF; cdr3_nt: TGTGCCAGCAGTAGGGGAACCGAGCAGTTCTTC
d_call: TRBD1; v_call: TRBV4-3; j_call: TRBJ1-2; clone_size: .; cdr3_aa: CASSHRGTGNYGYTF; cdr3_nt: TGCGCCAGCAGCCATCGCGGGACAGGGAACTATGGCTACACCTTC
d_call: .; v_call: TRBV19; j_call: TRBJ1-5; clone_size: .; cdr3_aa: CASSEQKYQPQHF; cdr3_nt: TGTGCCAGTAGTGAACAGAAGTATCAGCCCCAGCATTTT
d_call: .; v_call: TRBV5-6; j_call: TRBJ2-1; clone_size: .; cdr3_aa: CASRRGNEQFF; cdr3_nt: TGTGCCAGCAGACGGGGGAATGAGCAGTTCTTC
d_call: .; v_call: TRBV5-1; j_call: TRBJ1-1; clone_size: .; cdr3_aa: CASSSYSTGGHTEAFF; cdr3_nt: TGCGCCAGCAGCTCGTACTCGACAGGAGGTCACACTGAAGCTTTCTTT
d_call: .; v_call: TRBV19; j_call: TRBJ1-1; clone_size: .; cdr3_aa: CASSTTGTNTEAFF; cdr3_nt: TGTGCCAGTAGTACCACCGGGACTAACACTGAAGCTTTCTTT
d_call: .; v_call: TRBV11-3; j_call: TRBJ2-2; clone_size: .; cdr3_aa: CASSPGGTNTGELFF; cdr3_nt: TGTGCCAGCTCCCCCGGTGGTACCAACACCGGGGAGCTGTTTTTT
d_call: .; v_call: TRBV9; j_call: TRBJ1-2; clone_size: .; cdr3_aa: CASSPTGVANYGYTF; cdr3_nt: TGTGCCAGCAGCCCCACGGGGGTAGCTAACTATGGCTACACCTTC
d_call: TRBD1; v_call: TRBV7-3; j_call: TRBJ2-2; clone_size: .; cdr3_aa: CASSKRQGMAGELFF; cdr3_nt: TGTGCCAGCAGTAAACGACAGGGAATGGCCGGGGAGCTGTTTTTT
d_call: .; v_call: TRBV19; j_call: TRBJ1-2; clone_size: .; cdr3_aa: CASSTPRGRDYGYTF; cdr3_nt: TGTGCCAGTAGTACTCCGAGAGGGAGGGACTATGGCTACACCTTC
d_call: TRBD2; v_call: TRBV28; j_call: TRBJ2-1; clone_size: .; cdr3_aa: CASSSLAGGYNEQFF; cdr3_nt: TGTGCCAGCAGTTCATTAGCGGGGGGCTACAATGAGCAGTTCTTC
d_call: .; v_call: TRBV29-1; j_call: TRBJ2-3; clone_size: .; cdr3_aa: CSVSPVISPDTQYF; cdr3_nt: TGCAGCGTCTCACCAGTCATCTCCCCAGATACGCAGTATTTT
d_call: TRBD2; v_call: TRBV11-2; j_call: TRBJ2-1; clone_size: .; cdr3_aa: CASSTSGAYNEQFF; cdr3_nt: TGTGCCAGCAGTACTAGCGGGGCCTACAATGAGCAGTTCTTC
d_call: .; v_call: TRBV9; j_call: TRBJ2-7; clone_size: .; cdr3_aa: CASSVGDLPSYEQYF; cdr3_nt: TGTGCCAGCAGCGTTGGAGACCTCCCCTCCTACGAGCAGTACTTC
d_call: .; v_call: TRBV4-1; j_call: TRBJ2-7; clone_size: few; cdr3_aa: CASSHPGAAYEQYF; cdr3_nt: TGCGCCAGCAGCCACCCGGGAGCAGCCTACGAGCAGTACTTC
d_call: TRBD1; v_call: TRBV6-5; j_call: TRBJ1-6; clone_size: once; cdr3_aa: CASGLRGQGGTLHF; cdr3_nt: TGTGCCAGCGGACTCAGAGGACAGGGTGGGACCCTCCACTTT
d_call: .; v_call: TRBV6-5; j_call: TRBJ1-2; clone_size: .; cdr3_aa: CASSPRGYSYTF; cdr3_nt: TGTGCCAGCAGCCCCAGGGGTTATAGCTACACCTTC
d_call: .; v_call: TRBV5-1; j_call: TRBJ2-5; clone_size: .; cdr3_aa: CASSGRRGGGETQYF; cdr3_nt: TGCGCCAGCAGCGGGAGAAGGGGCGGGGGCGAGACCCAGTACTTC
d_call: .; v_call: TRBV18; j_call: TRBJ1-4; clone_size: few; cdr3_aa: CASSPRSMGVATNEKLFF; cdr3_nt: TGTGCCAGCTCACCAAGGAGTATGGGAGTTGCAACTAATGAAAAACTGTTTTTT
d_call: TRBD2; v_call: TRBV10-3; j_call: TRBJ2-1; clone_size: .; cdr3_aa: CAISEAGTSGGRPYNEQFF; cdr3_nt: TGTGCCATCAGTGAGGCGGGCACTAGCGGGGGGAGACCCTACAATGAGCAGTTCTTC